The 14 T cell receptor beta chains given below trace back to one sample, sequenced in a study of shared clonotypes between healthy human individuals. Generated by immunoSEQ multiplex PCR, the TCRdb table keeps only in-frame clones and is missing some. This table holds about 2 million clones, 95% found once. The sample was naive CD4+ T cells sorted from blood. Subset in this sample: CD45RA+ positively selected. Every receptor here comes from a man between 18 and 29 years old in good health.

J is TRBJ2-5 and V is TRBV7-9; 7 bases align to TRBD2. J lost 0 bases, V lost 0 bases, and 4 bases had no gene match. The CDR3 runs 16 residues. Germline CDR1 and CDR2: SEHNR and FQNEAQ (reference sequence). The CDR3 bases are TGTGCCAGCAGCTTAGCGGCGGGAGTGAACCAAGAGACCCAGTACTTC. This translates into CASSLAAGVNQETQYF.

The genes are TRBV2 and TRBJ2-5; 8 nucleotides line up with TRBD2. With V trimmed by 4 bases and J by 2 bases, 3 bases remained unmatched. Germline-derived CDR1 and CDR2 are SNHLY and FYNNEI. The CDR3 contains 14 residues. As DNA, the CDR3 is TGTGCCAGCAGTGGTCCTAGCGGGCAAGAGACCCAGTACTTC. Its translation is CASSGPSGQETQYF.

As for this clone: One junction end does not reproduce the germline sequence, and a read error may be involved. This chain joins TRBV7-2 and TRBJ2-7, with a tentative D call TRBD2 (6 bases). Germline CDR1 is SGHTA and CDR2 is FQGNSA. The CDR3 has 15 amino acids. The chain's CDR3 is CASSLGPGVSYGQYF. The CDR3 DNA reads as TGTGCCAGCAGCTTAGGCCCGGGGGTATCCTACGGGCAGTACTTC.

The chain is built from TRBV7-9 and TRBJ2-5; D is possibly TRBD1 or TRBD2 (6 bases each). Per the germline V gene, CDR1 is SEHNR and CDR2 is FQNEAQ (reference sequence). The CDR3 has 16 amino acids. V was cut by 3 bases and J by 3 bases, with 17 bases left in between. CDR3: CASSLRGKAGEETQYF. The CDR3 nucleotides read TGTGCCAGCAGCTTGCGGGGTAAGGCAGGGGAAGAGACCCAGTACTTC.

The gene calls are TRBV5-1 and TRBJ1-1, with D unresolved. The germline V gene has CDR1 SGHRS and CDR2 YFSETQ. With 1 base removed from V and 0 bases from J, the gap between germline ends came to 10 bases. CDR3 length: 15 residues. The CDR3 loop reads CASSLTQPMNTEAFF. The CDR3 DNA is TGCGCCAGCAGCTTGACTCAGCCAATGAACACTGAAGCTTTCTTT.

J is TRBJ2-7 and V is TRBV5-1; D perhaps matches TRBD1 (6 bases). V lost 0 bases and J 0 bases, leaving 13 bases between the germline ends. Looked up from germline, CDR1 is SGHRS and CDR2 is YFSETQ. The CDR3 consists of 16 residues. The CDR3 protein is CASSLELAGASYEQYF. In DNA, the CDR3 is TGCGCCAGCAGCTTGGAATTGGCAGGGGCCTCCTACGAGCAGTACTTC.

This chain links TRBV18 with TRBJ1-1; no firm D call. Germline-derived CDR1 and CDR2 are KGHSH and LQKENI. Between the trimmed V and J ends, which lost 6 bases and 4 bases, there was a span of 9 bases. The CDR3 covers 12 residues. The CDR3 bases are TGTGCCAGCTCTCGCTCGGGCACTGAAGCTTTCTTT. Translated: CASSRSGTEAFF.

The rearrangement uses TRBV7-8 and TRBJ2-2, with D tentatively TRBD1 (5 bases). V was cut by 3 bases and J by 0 bases, with 11 bases left in between. This CDR3 spans 16 amino acids. Germline lookup yields CDR1 SGHVS and CDR2 FQNEAQ. CDR3 loop: CASSLGQPTNTGELFF. As DNA, the CDR3 is TGTGCCAGCAGCTTGGGGCAGCCAACGAACACCGGGGAGCTGTTTTTT.

The chain recombines TRBV29-1 with TRBJ2-7; maybe TRBD2 (7 bases). The CDR3 loop spans 13 amino acids. Germline V gene data show CDR1 as SQVTM and CDR2 as ANQGSEA. Deletions cut 8 bases from V and 0 bases from J, with 14 bases between. CDR3 in amino acids: CSPRGAPSYEQYF. CDR3 DNA: TGCAGCCCCCGGGGGGCTCCCTCCTACGAGCAGTACTTC.

This rearrangement joins TRBV7-9 to TRBJ1-1, with 7 positions matching TRBD1. The V gene's germline CDR1 is SEHNR and CDR2 FQNEAQ (reference sequence). This CDR3 comprises 12 residues. Trimming removed 3 bases from V and 8 bases from J; junction bases left unmatched: 3. The CDR3 sequence: CASSFEGQEAFF. The CDR3, as DNA: TGTGCCAGCAGCTTCGAGGGACAGGAAGCTTTCTTT.

The gene calls are TRBV14 and TRBJ1-1; maybe TRBD1 (5 bases). From germline, CDR1 is SGHDN and CDR2 FVKESK. The CDR3 contains 16 residues. The ends were cut back, 0 bases at V and 4 bases at J, with 15 bases in the middle. The CDR3 sequence is CASSQDRLGAGTEAFF. The CDR3, as DNA: TGTGCCAGCAGCCAAGATCGGTTAGGGGCGGGCACTGAAGCTTTCTTT.

The V gene is TRBV19, the J gene TRBJ1-6; 7 nucleotides line up with TRBD1. V shed 5 bases and J 0 bases; nucleotides not matched to a gene: 16. Per germline, CDR1 LNHDA and CDR2 SQIVND (reference sequence). The CDR3 covers 20 residues. In nucleotides, the CDR3 is TGTGCCAGTAGTTCGACCAGGGGACAGACAGCGAGCTCCTATAATTCACCCCTCCACTTT. It codes for CASSSTRGQTASSYNSPLHF.

This chain uses TRBV6-1 with TRBJ1-6, with a weak D call TRBD1 (5 bases). V lost 2 bases to trimming and J lost 8 bases, with 16 bases between them. Germline V gene lookup returns CDR1 MNHNS and CDR2 SASEGT. The CDR3 length is 16 residues. CDR3 in DNA: TGTGCCAGCAGTGAATATTACGGGGGGTATGATTCACCCCTCCACTTT. Its translation: CASSEYYGGYDSPLHF.

This chain joins TRBV5-1 and TRBJ2-1; 9 nucleotides match TRBD2. Germline V gene lookup returns CDR1 SGHRS and CDR2 YFSETQ. The V and J ends lost 2 bases and 7 bases, in that order; junction bases with no gene match: 7. The CDR3 runs 15 residues. The CDR3 DNA sequence: TGCGCCAGCAGCTTAGTCCCAGCGGGGGGAAATGAGCAGTTCTTC. It specifies CASSLVPAGGNEQFF. Filled out from reference TRBV5-1 and TRBJ2-1, the complete variable domain reads KAGVTQTPRYLIKTRGQQVTLSCSPISGHRSVSWYQQTPGQGLQFLFEYFSETQRNKGNFPGRFSGRQFSNSRSEMNVSTLELGDSALYLCASSLVPAGGNEQFFGPGTRLTVL.